Each of the 12 T cell receptor beta chains below was sequenced from the same sample in a study of control samples from healthy donors and cancer patients. The table came from immunoSEQ multiplex PCR; TCRdb's copy has only in-frame clones and leaves some out. Among fewer than 110,000 clones listed, roughly 91% were seen once. The sequencing input was blood. All receptors come from a man aged 25-45 years in good health.

This rearrangement joins TRBV6-4 to TRBJ2-3, with 9 bases that match TRBD2. This CDR3 has 16 amino acids. The V gene's germline CDR1 is MRHNA and CDR2 SNTAGT. Trimming at V came to 4 bases and at J to 4 bases, leaving 9 bases not matched to a gene. The CDR3 DNA sequence: TGTGCCAGCAGTGCCGGGACTAGCTTCGGGGCAGATACGCAGTATTTT. This encodes CASSAGTSFGADTQYF.

This clone was recorded only once. V gene TRBV14 combines with J gene TRBJ1-2, with D unclear. Germline CDR1 SGHDN, CDR2 FVKESK. Deletions cut 3 bases from V and 8 bases from J, with 19 bases between. The CDR3 totals 15 residues. The CDR3 spells CASSQVQNGVSGYTF. CDR3 DNA: TGTGCCAGCAGCCAGGTCCAAAATGGCGTGTCGGGCTACACCTTC.

The chain joins TRBV29-1 to TRBJ2-1, with 9 positions matching TRBD2. The germline CDR1 and CDR2 sequences are SQVTM and ANQGSEA. The CDR3 has 15 residues. V was pared by 5 bases and J by 8 bases, with 13 bases of the junction left unmatched. The CDR3 sequence: CSVRGTSPRGDEQFF. DNA for the CDR3: TGCAGCGTTCGAGGGACTAGCCCCCGGGGAGATGAGCAGTTCTTC.

This clone was counted between two and nine times. DNA for the CDR3: TGTGCCAGCAGTTTATCCGCCGGGACAGGGGATACGCAGTATTTT. The encoded protein is CASSLSAGTGDTQYF. This chain uses TRBV27 with TRBJ2-3, with 9 nucleotides matching TRBD1. With V trimmed by 0 bases and J by 6 bases, 4 bases remained unmatched. From germline, CDR1 is MNHEY and CDR2 SMNVEV (reference sequence). The CDR3 extends over 15 amino acids.

This sequence joins TRBV19 and TRBJ1-4; D is undetermined. With 5 bases removed from V and 0 bases from J, the gap between germline ends came to 7 bases. The CDR3 is 14 residues long. Germline CDR1 and CDR2: LNHDA and SQIVND (reference sequence). For the CDR3, the DNA is TGTGCCAGTAGTGAGACATCAACTAATGAAAAACTGTTTTTT. This sequence encodes CASSETSTNEKLFF.

This clone was recorded only once. The J gene is TRBJ1-5, the V gene TRBV7-9; D might be TRBD1 (6 bases). V dropped 2 bases and J dropped 3 bases, with 14 bases sitting between them. Germline V gene data show CDR1 as SEHNR and CDR2 as FQNEAQ (reference sequence). This CDR3 has 16 amino acids. The CDR3 DNA is TGTGCCAGCAGCTTAAATCAGGGACAAATCAATCAGCCCCAGCATTTT. This encodes CASSLNQGQINQPQHF.

The V and J genes are TRBV5-6 and TRBJ1-1; 7 bases map to TRBD1. V lost 1 base to trimming and J lost 3 bases; unmatched junction nucleotides: 3. The length of the CDR3 is 14 residues. CDR1 is SGHDT, CDR2 YYEEEE, per germline. The CDR3 reads CASSLRQGYTEAFF. Here the CDR3 DNA reads TGTGCCAGCAGCTTGAGACAGGGATACACTGAAGCTTTCTTT.

The V call is TRBV9, the J call TRBJ1-6; 8 positions match TRBD1. Germline values: CDR1 SGDLS, CDR2 YYNGEE. This CDR3 contains 15 residues. Losses at the gene ends were 0 bases for V and 5 bases for J; bases not matched to a gene: 1. For the CDR3, the DNA is TGTGCCAGCAGCGTAGGACAGGGGCATAATTCACCCCTCCACTTT. Translated, it gives CASSVGQGHNSPLHF.

This sequence joins TRBV7-2 and TRBJ1-3; D remains ambiguous. Between the trimmed V and J ends, which lost 4 bases and 1 base, there was a span of 8 bases. This CDR3 contains 14 residues. CDR1 and CDR2 (germline): SGHTA, FQGNSA. DNA of the CDR3: TGTGCCAGCAGCTCCGGGCCTTCTGGAAACACCATATATTTT. As protein: CASSSGPSGNTIYF.

The rearrangement links TRBV5-5 to TRBJ1-3; D is possibly TRBD1 (6 bases). The CDR3 spans 13 residues. Trimming removed 8 bases at V and 0 bases at J, with 9 bases between. Germline V gene lookup returns CDR1 SGHKS and CDR2 YYEKEE (reference sequence). The CDR3 DNA sequence: TGTGCCAGTACGGACAGCTCTGGAAACACCATATATTTT. This encodes CASTDSSGNTIYF.

The CDR3 region is CASSLNRGTGELFF. As DNA, the CDR3 is TGTGCCAGCAGCCTTAACAGGGGCACCGGGGAGCTGTTTTTT. The rearrangement uses TRBV6-5 and TRBJ2-2, with 7 bases matching TRBD1. CDR1 and CDR2 from the germline V gene are MNHEY and SVGAGI. The V and J ends lost 6 bases and 4 bases, in that order; junction bases with no gene match: 5. The CDR3 has 14 residues.

The rearrangement joins TRBV5-1 to TRBJ2-2; D gene uncertain. The CDR3 contains 11 residues. Trimming left V 0 bases short and J 6 bases short, with 0 bases between. Germline assignment: CDR1 SGHRS and CDR2 YFSETQ. CDR3 protein: CASSLAGELFF. The DNA of the CDR3 is TGCGCCAGCAGCTTGGCCGGGGAGCTGTTTTTT.